The entry below describes one T cell receptor beta chain. Primers: 60 Vbeta forward and 13 Jbeta reverse. Assay used: immunoSEQ multiplex PCR; TCRdb lists only in-frame clones, some missing. The repertoire consists of under 200,000 clones, with approximately 79% occurring once and the leading ten covering 0.69%. This entry belongs to a study of cytomegalovirus exposure and HLA in healthy donors. Study-level background: When 350 to 500 donors were genotyped, about 80% of them were found to fall in the Caucasian-associated ancestry cluster.

The TCR comes from a middle-aged woman in good health and CMV-seronegative. The sample taken for sequencing was PBMCs.

Here the CDR3 DNA reads TGTGCCAGCAGCAAACCAGCGCCTTATGACAGGGCGGCTGGAAACACCATATATTTT. It encodes CASSKPAPYDRAAGNTIYF. V usage is TRBV21-1 and J usage is TRBJ1-3; whether TRBD1, the table's D call, matches the DNA was not checked. TRBV21-1 is described as a pseudogene. There are 19 residues in the CDR3.